The sequence of this T cell receptor (beta chain) was determined in a study of identical twins (dated by TCRdb to about 2016). About the full investigation: To test whether fetal clonotypes persist, the study used deep sequencing on TCR alpha and beta repertoires from monozygotic twins, unrelated adults of various ages, and cord blood. To rule out contamination, the twin experiments were replicated at different times with different library preparation protocols. Here is what the overall study found, with its caveats: Because the same donors could not be followed over many years, conclusions were based on cross-sectional statistical analysis. Excess twin sharing in beta out-of-frame sequences was weaker because fewer shared sequences lowered the signal-to-noise ratio. In monozygotic twins, recombination models systematically underestimated out-of-frame TCR alpha sharing, but the models matched the sharing seen between unrelated individuals. Compared with coincidental sharing between unrelated individuals, out-of-frame TCR alpha sequences shared between twins showed an excess of sequences with low generation probability. Invariant T cells such as MAIT and iNKT could partly confound zero-insertion analyses, though diverse VJ usage argued against this for most clonotypes. Abundant cord blood beta clonotypes carried fewer insertions; young adult naive repertoires showed a weaker similar trend, while memory repertoires showed none.

The library was generated by 5' RACE. Sequencing relied on an Illumina HiSeq 2000. A universal primer binding site was added through template switching, and the final cDNA carried a unique molecular identifier so that TCR cDNA molecules could be counted accurately. First-strand cDNA for TCR alpha and beta chains was synthesized from specific primers in the conserved constant-segment region. To control for contamination, every cDNA library carried two barcodes: a SMART-Mk sample barcode plus Illumina barcodes. Two successive PCR steps introduced TruSeq adapter sequences along with Illumina sample barcodes. TCR alpha and beta cDNA libraries were sequenced on the Illumina HiSeq platform with custom primers. Regarding the original processing steps: Unique molecular identifiers were extracted from raw reads with MiGEC, and CDR3 positions were determined with MiXCR. For each individual, recombination models were inferred using an EM algorithm with the repgenHMM and IGoR tools. Shared clonotypes were analyzed with the tcR package in R, and sharing was normalized by the product of cloneset sizes. To study raw recombination without the effects of thymic and clonal selection, out-of-frame nonproductive sequences were analyzed. TCRdb redid the processing of the public reads, applying fastp at Q25 and MiXCR, and retained in-frame beta chains. Rows merge per CDR3 protein into single entries with the most common DNA and genes. The authors' filters were not applied to this entry. This sample gives 500,000 to 550,000 distinct CDR3 sequences in total; approximately 22% of them show up just once. The ten largest account for 0.91% of the sample.

Every donor was a healthy Caucasian. The twin cohort comprised three pairs of female monozygotic twins, all aged roughly 18 to 30 years. Positive isolation kits from Invitrogen were used to isolate the CD4+ and CD8+ T cell populations. With respect to this clonotype: The antigen it recognizes is unknown. Base-call qualities are not available, and no considerably larger clone is one nucleotide away.

Based on the germline V gene (reference sequence), the CDR1 and CDR2 sequences are SGHKS and YYEKEE. Spanning cysteine to phenylalanine, the CDR3 consists of 16 amino acids. Only the CDR3 DNA stays, 48 bases, in frame from base 1. Cut back by 0 bases and 7 bases, the V and J ends lie 19 bases apart. The same sample was also used in a study of T cells expressing NK-cell markers. The second study's authors report: TCR beta-chain repertoires were profiled in sorted CD3+CD56+NKG2C+, CD3+CD56+NKG2C- and CD3+CD56-NKG2C+ T-cell subsets from several donors. Seven of the eight sequenced donors were HCMV-seropositive and one was HCMV-seronegative. In several experiments an anti-gammadeltaTCR antibody was added to restrict sorting to alphabetaTCR-expressing T cells. For roughly six donors, the dominant CD3+CD56+NKG2C+ clonotypes were among the top 10 CD8+ clonotypes and accounted for roughly 1.0-7.5% of CD8+ T cells. Those dominant clonotypes were again the most abundant among CD3+CD56-NKG2C+ cells in several donors, at roughly 28.3-65%. Whether the expanded NKG2C-expressing T cell clones were specific for HCMV antigens was left unclear. All eight donors whose samples were sequenced were randomly selected healthy volunteers, three of them men and five women. A commercial ELISA kit detecting HCMV-specific IgG in serum was used to determine HCMV serostatus. Reads were demultiplexed and grouped by UMI with MIGEC, and clonotypes were assembled and quantified with MiTCR. To exclude erroneous sequences, only TCR cDNA sequences supported by at least two reads were retained. The tcR package was used for downstream repertoire analysis, with clonotypes matched between fractions based on CDR3 nucleotide sequence plus V segment. VDJmatch was used to annotate antigen specificity against VDJdb, with one amino acid substitution allowed in CDR3.

The clonotype originates from a woman in her late teens or twenties in good health. The sample was CD4+ T cells sorted from blood. Rearrangement joined TRBV5-5 to TRBJ1-2; TRBD1 is perhaps the D gene, given 5 matching bases. The nucleotides read TGTGCCAGCAGCTTGGATCCACAAGCAGGGAGGCCTGGCTACACCTTC. Its protein product is CASSLDPQAGRPGYTF.